The clone carrying this TCR beta chain was seen a handful of times. Antigen: not known. Amplified regions were TCR beta CDR3 sequences from RNA transcripts. First-round RT-PCR targeting the TCR CDR3 was performed with the HTBI primer set. A single record per CDR3 protein comes from TCRdb applying MiXCR to the multiplex PCR reads. The table lists 600,000 to 850,000 distinct CDR3 sequences, roughly a sixth of them singletons, with 16% in the top ten. This sample is drawn from a study of T cells in Graves' hyperthyroidism and ophthalmopathy. The ends lost 6 bases at V and 4 bases at J; junction bases unmatched: 5. Per the germline V gene, CDR1 is MDHEN and CDR2 is SYDVKM. CDR3 size: 14 residues. Clinical symptoms, serum thyroxine, TRAb, thyroid ultrasound and orbital computed tomography informed diagnoses. General study points: Most expanded thyroid clonotypes above 0.001 also appeared in blood.

The chain uses TRBV28 and TRBJ1-2; 10 nucleotides agree with TRBD1. The sample was blood. This sequence originates from a woman between 50 and 59 years old with Graves' hyperthyroidism that later progressed to Graves' ophthalmopathy. The CDR3 here is CASSPWTGGYGYTF. The CDR3, as DNA: TGTGCCAGCAGCCCCTGGACAGGGGGCTATGGCTACACCTTC.